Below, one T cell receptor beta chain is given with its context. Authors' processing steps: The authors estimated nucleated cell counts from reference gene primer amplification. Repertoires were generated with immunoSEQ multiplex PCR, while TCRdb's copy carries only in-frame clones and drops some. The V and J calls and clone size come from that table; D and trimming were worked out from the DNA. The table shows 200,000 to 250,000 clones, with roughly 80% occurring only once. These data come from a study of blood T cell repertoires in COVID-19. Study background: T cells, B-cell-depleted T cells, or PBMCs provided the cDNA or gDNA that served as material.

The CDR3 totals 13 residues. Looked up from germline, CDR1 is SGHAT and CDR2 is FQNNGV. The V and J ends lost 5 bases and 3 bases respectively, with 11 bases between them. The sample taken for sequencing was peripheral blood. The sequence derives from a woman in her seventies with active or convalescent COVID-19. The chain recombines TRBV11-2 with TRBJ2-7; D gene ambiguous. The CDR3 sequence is CASSAQVFYEQYF. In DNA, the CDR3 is TGTGCCAGCAGCGCCCAGGTTTTCTACGAGCAGTACTTC.